This T cell receptor beta chain was captured in a study of blood T cell repertoires in COVID-19. In the study overall: COVID-19 samples, acute and convalescent, were from the United States, Italy and Spain. The cDNA or gDNA used as material had been derived from T cells, B-cell-depleted T cells, or PBMCs.

The CDR3 loop spans 15 amino acids. The J segment lost 8 bases and the V segment lost 4 bases, leaving 9 bases of the junction unmatched. Germline V gives CDR1 LNHNV, CDR2 YYDKDF (reference sequence). In the original workflow: Estimates of nucleated cell counts were drawn from the amplification of reference gene primers. TCRdb keeps only in-frame clones here, not all; method: immunoSEQ multiplex PCR. The V and J calls and clone size come from that table; D and trimming were worked out from the DNA. The repertoire holds roughly 65,000 clones, with approximately 78% as singletons. This receptor was taken from an elderly man with acute or convalescent COVID-19. The rearrangement joins TRBV15 to TRBJ2-1, with 9 bases identical to TRBD1. The sequenced sample was peripheral blood. CDR3 residues: CATSTPDRGHHEQFF. The CDR3, as DNA: TGTGCCACCAGCACCCCGGACAGGGGACACCATGAGCAGTTCTTC. Looking up the rest from reference TRBV15 and TRBJ2-1 gives the full variable domain: DAMVIQNPRYQVTQFGKPVTLSCSQTLNHNVMYWYQQKSSQAPKLLFHYYDKDFNNEADTPDNFQSRRPNTSFCFLDIRSPGLGDTAMYLCATSTPDRGHHEQFFGPGTRLTVL.